The rows below give T cell receptor beta chains drawn from one sample of a study of vaccination and CD4 T cells after COVID-19. TCRdb re-called the PCR reads through MiXCR, storing one row per CDR3 protein. The table has just under 20,000 distinct CDR3 sequences, roughly 29% seen once. Antigens of these TCRs are unknown. Sequencing was done on a sample of cultured CD4+ T cells from blood. The receptors originated from a human donor with COVID-19. The conserved cysteine and the conserved F or W are not part of the CDR3 here.

CDR3aa,j_gene,v_gene
ASNVRKSTRDTQY,TRBJ2-3,TRBV19
SATDRGTGYT,TRBJ1-2,TRBV20-1
ASSISETQY,TRBJ2-5,TRBV19
ASREEGQGIRGYT,TRBJ1-2,TRBV6-1
SVGQGASDTQY,TRBJ2-3,TRBV29-1
AWSISSLPGNEQF,TRBJ2-1,TRBV30
ASSLEGGRYGYT,TRBJ1-2,TRBV5-6
ASSSRAGDYGYT,TRBJ1-2,TRBV12-3/TRBV12-4
ASSLAPGGTSYGYT,TRBJ1-2,TRBV5-1
ASSYSAGQNQPQH,TRBJ1-5,TRBV5-1
ASSEPRGANVLT,TRBJ2-6,TRBV25-1
ASTDFMGGRGASSYNEQF,TRBJ2-1,TRBV19
ASSQDLNRWGEKLF,TRBJ1-4,TRBV4-1
ASSPRTSGGPNTGELF,TRBJ2-2,TRBV7-8
ASSPNGRKNTEAF,TRBJ1-1,TRBV18
AISEALVGYT,TRBJ1-2,TRBV10-3
SARTYPTEAF,TRBJ1-1,TRBV20-1
ASSLVRGGMNTEAF,TRBJ1-1,TRBV5-1
ASSFSGNQETQY,TRBJ2-5,TRBV5-1
ATSRDPLGGDTQY,TRBJ2-3,TRBV15
ASSHKDGNYGYT,TRBJ1-2,TRBV3-1
AISKDRAPNYGYT,TRBJ1-2,TRBV10-3
SVGEKDRRGTEAF,TRBJ1-1,TRBV29-1
ASSLASQGNYGYT,TRBJ1-2,TRBV11-2
ASSGLSGGANEQY,TRBJ2-7,TRBV6-1
SALDAVTGPEAF,TRBJ1-1,TRBV20-1
ASSGGGTNQPQH,TRBJ1-5,TRBV28
ASKFGTGDYGYT,TRBJ1-2,TRBV6-1
ASSADREGTGELF,TRBJ2-2,TRBV7-7
ASSLKYEQY,TRBJ2-7,TRBV28
ASSYTTGLYGYT,TRBJ1-2,TRBV6-5
ATSDPRKSRGDFYNEQF,TRBJ2-1,TRBV24-1
ASSFLQGNGRDEKLF,TRBJ1-4,TRBV11-3
ASSYHLRAF,TRBJ1-1,TRBV6-5
ASSIHHFSGNTIY,TRBJ1-3,TRBV7-2
ASKGAFGGGANQPQH,TRBJ1-5,TRBV2
AWSVHLADFYGYT,TRBJ1-2,TRBV30
SASPDSANQPQH,TRBJ1-5,TRBV20-1
ASSGGKDT,TRBJ1-2,TRBV6-7
ASSSTGTGTTEAF,TRBJ1-1,TRBV5-1
AISESGEKLF,TRBJ1-4,TRBV10-3
SVDSHTEAF,TRBJ1-1,TRBV20-1
ASSSRGLYGYT,TRBJ1-2,TRBV27